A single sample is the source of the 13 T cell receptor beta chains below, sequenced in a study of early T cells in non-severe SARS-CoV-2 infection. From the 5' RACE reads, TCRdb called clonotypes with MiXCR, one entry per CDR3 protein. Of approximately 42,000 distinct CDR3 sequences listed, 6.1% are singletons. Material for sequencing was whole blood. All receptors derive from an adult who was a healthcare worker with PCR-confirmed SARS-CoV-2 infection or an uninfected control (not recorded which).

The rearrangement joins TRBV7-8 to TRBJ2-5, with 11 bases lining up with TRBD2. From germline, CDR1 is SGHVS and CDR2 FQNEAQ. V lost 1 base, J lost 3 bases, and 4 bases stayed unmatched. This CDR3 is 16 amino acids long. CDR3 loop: CASSLVLAGGKETQYF. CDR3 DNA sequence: TGTGCCAGCAGCTTAGTGCTAGCGGGGGGTAAAGAGACCCAGTACTTC.

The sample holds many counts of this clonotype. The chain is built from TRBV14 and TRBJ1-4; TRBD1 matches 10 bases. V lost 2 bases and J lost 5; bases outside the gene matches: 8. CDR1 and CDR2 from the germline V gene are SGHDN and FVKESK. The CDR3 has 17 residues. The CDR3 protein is CASSQFSGTGANEKLFF. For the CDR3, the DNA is TGTGCCAGCAGCCAATTCTCCGGGACAGGGGCAAATGAAAAACTGTTTTTT. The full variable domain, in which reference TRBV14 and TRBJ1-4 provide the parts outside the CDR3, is EAGVTQFPSHSVIEKGQTVTLRCDPISGHDNLYWYRRVMGKEIKFLLHFVKESKQDESGMPNNRFLAERTGGTYSTLKVQPAELEDSGVYFCASSQFSGTGANEKLFFGSGTQLSVL.

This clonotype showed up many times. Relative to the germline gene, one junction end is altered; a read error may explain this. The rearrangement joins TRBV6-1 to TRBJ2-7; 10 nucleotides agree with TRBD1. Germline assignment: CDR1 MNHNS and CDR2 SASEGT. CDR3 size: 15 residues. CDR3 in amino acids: CASREAGTGAYEQYF. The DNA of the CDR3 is TGTGCCAGCAGGGAAGCCGGGACAGGGGCCTACGAGCAGTACTTC.

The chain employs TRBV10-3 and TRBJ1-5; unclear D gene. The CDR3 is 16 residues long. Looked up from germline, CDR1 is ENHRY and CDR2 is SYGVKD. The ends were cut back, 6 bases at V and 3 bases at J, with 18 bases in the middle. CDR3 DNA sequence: TGTGCCATCAGCCCCGGTCTGGAGGGAAACAATCAGCCCCAGCATTTT. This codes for CAISPGLEGNNQPQHF.

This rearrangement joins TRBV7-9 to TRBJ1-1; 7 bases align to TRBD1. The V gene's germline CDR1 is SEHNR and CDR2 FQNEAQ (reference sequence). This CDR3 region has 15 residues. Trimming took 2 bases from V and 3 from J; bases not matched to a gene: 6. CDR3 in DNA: TGTGCCAGCAGCTTACCAGGGGGAGAGGACACTGAAGCTTTCTTT. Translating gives CASSLPGGEDTEAFF.

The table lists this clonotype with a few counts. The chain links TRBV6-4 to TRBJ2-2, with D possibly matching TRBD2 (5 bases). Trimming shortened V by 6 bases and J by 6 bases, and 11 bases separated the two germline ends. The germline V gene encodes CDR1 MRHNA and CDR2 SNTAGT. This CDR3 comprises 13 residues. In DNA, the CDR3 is TGTGCCAGCAGCGAATCGGAGGCCGGGGAGCTGTTTTTT. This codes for CASSESEAGELFF.

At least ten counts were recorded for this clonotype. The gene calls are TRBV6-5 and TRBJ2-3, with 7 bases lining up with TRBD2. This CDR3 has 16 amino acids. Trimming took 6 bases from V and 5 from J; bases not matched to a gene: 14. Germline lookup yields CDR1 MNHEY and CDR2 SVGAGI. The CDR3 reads CASRASGGEVGDTQYF. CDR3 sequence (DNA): TGTGCCAGCAGGGCTAGCGGCGGGGAGGTTGGAGATACGCAGTATTTT.

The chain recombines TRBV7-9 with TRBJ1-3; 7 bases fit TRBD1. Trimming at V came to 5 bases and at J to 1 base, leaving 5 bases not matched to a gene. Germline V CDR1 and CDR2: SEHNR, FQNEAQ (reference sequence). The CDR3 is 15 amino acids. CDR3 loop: CASSPGQASGNTIYF. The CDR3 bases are TGTGCCAGCAGCCCCGGACAGGCATCTGGAAACACCATATATTTT.

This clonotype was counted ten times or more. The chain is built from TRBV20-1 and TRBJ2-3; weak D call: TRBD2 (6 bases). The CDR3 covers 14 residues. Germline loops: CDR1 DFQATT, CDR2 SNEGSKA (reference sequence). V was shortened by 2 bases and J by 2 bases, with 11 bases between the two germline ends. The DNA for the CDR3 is TGCAGTGCTAGAAGGGCGGGGCTCACAGATACGCAGTATTTT. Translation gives CSARRAGLTDTQYF.

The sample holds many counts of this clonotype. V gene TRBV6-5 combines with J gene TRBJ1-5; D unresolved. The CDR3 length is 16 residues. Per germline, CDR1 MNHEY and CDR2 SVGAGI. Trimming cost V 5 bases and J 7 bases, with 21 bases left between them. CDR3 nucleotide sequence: TGTGCCAGCAGTCAGTTCGGGCCGACGGACGGCCAGCCCCAGCATTTT. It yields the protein CASSQFGPTDGQPQHF.

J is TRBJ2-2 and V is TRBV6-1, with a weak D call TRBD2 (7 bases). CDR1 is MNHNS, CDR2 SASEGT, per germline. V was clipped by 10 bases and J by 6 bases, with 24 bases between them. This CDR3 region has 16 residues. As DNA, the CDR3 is TGTGCCATCGAAGGTCGGGGCGGGGGCGCGTCCGGGGAGCTGTTTTTT. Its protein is CAIEGRGGGASGELFF.

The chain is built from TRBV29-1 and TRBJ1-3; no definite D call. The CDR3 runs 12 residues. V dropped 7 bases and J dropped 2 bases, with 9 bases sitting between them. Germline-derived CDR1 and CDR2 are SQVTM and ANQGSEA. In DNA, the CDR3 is TGCAGCGCTACAATGCCTGGAAACACCATATATTTT. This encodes CSATMPGNTIYF.

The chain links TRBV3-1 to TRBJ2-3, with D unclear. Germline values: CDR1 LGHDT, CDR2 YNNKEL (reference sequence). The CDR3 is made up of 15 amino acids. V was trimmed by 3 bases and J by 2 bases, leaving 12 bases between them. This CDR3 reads CASSQQPGFTDTQYF. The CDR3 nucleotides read TGTGCCAGCAGCCAGCAACCCGGGTTCACAGATACGCAGTATTTT.